This is a list of T cell receptor beta chains from one sample in a study of memory CD4+ T cells and cytomegalovirus serostatus. Produced via immunoSEQ multiplex PCR; TCRdb's table is partial and in-frame only. The profile covers more than 40,000 clones, with around 78% appearing a single time and about 6.8% taken by the ten largest. The specimen was memory CD4+ T cells from blood. The origin of the receptors is an adult in good health and CMV-seronegative. Both conserved end residues are part of each CDR3. D genes are given only for firm matches. Some rows mark clone size as missing; the rest say once, few, many or name a class of expanded clone.

J gene,clone size,D gene,V gene,CDR3 protein,CDR3 DNA
TRBJ1-4,.,TRBD1,TRBV28,CASSRQGTNEKLFF,TGTGCCAGCAGTAGACAGGGGACTAATGAAAAACTGTTTTTT
TRBJ2-3,.,TRBD2,TRBV10-3,CAITPSGSLGDTQYF,TGTGCCATCACCCCTAGCGGGAGCCTAGGGGATACGCAGTATTTT
TRBJ1-2,.,.,TRBV6-6,CASSLEVQGYTF,TGTGCCAGCAGCTTGGAGGTACAGGGCTACACCTTC
TRBJ2-7,.,TRBD2,TRBV19,CASRGLANSYEQYF,TGTGCCAGTAGGGGACTAGCGAACTCCTACGAGCAGTACTTC
TRBJ1-2,.,.,TRBV5-6,CASSLEQDYGYTF,TGTGCCAGCAGCTTGGAACAGGACTATGGCTACACCTTC
TRBJ2-2,.,TRBD2,TRBV5-6,CASTSLLAGGVGTGELFF,TGTGCCAGCACTAGCCTGCTAGCGGGAGGCGTAGGCACCGGGGAGCTGTTTTTT
TRBJ2-5,.,.,TRBV5-1,CASSLGVQETQYF,TGCGCCAGCAGCTTAGGGGTACAAGAGACCCAGTACTTC
TRBJ2-7,.,TRBD1,TRBV7-2,CASSLELDRALYEQYF,TGTGCCAGCAGCTTAGAGCTTGACAGGGCCCTCTACGAGCAGTACTTC
TRBJ1-5,.,.,TRBV29-1,CSVEANGRARHF,TGCAGCGTTGAAGCCAATGGACGGGCCCGGCATTTT
TRBJ2-3,.,.,TRBV2,CASSVSLNTQYF,TGTGCCAGCAGCGTGTCCCTGAATACGCAGTATTTT
TRBJ2-1,.,TRBD1,TRBV18,CASGGQGAVEQFF,TGTGCCAGCGGGGGACAGGGGGCGGTTGAGCAGTTCTTC
TRBJ1-1,.,.,TRBV28,CACEGAFF,TGTGCCTGCGAGGGGGCTTTCTTT
TRBJ1-1,.,TRBD1,TRBV30,CAWSARQGDTEAFF,TGTGCCTGGAGTGCGAGACAGGGAGACACTGAAGCTTTCTTT
TRBJ2-3,.,TRBD1,TRBV7-2,CASSPRGQGFPATDTQYF,TGTGCCAGCAGCCCGAGGGGACAGGGTTTTCCAGCCACAGATACGCAGTATTTT
TRBJ2-5,.,TRBD1,TRBV6-6,CASSFGQGAETQYF,TGTGCCAGCAGCTTCGGACAGGGGGCGGAGACCCAGTACTTC
TRBJ2-7,once,.,TRBV28,CASSLAGRSMDTSYEQYF,TGTGCCAGCAGTCTCGCCGGTCGTTCGATGGACACCTCCTACGAGCAGTACTTC
TRBJ2-3,.,TRBD2,TRBV29-1,CSVEGGTSGKSQYF,TGCAGCGTTGAAGGGGGTACTAGCGGGAAATCGCAGTATTTT
TRBJ2-6,.,TRBD1,TRBV19,CASRQGAAGANVLTF,TGTGCCAGTAGGCAGGGGGCTGCTGGGGCCAACGTCCTGACTTTC
TRBJ2-5,.,.,TRBV15,CATSRDRGAREETQYF,TGTGCCACCAGCAGAGATAGGGGGGCGCGAGAAGAGACCCAGTACTTC
TRBJ2-7,.,TRBD1,TRBV27,CASGYRGSYEQYF,TGTGCCAGCGGTTACAGGGGGTCCTACGAGCAGTACTTC
TRBJ1-3,.,TRBD1,TRBV5-5,CASSLDRGLRSGNTIYF,TGTGCCAGCAGCTTGGACAGGGGGTTAAGGTCTGGAAACACCATATATTTT
TRBJ2-7,.,TRBD2,TRBV27,CASSLLGRTSGSLHEQYF,TGTGCCAGCAGCCTCTTAGGTCGGACTAGCGGGAGTTTGCACGAGCAGTACTTC
TRBJ2-2,few,.,TRBV4-3,CASSQERYTGELFF,TGCGCCAGCAGCCAAGAAAGGTACACCGGGGAGCTGTTTTTT
TRBJ2-7,.,.,TRBV4-2,CASSQERSSYEQYF,TGTGCCAGCAGCCAAGAAAGGTCCTCCTACGAGCAGTACTTC
TRBJ2-2,few,.,TRBV28,CASSSRGGELTGELFF,TGTGCCAGCAGTTCCCGTGGGGGCGAATTGACCGGGGAGCTGTTTTTT
TRBJ2-7,.,TRBD2,TRBV27,CASSHAAVAGGTYEQYF,TGTGCCAGCAGCCACGCTGCAGTAGCGGGAGGGACCTACGAGCAGTACTTC
TRBJ2-2,.,TRBD2,TRBV6-6,CASSPTSVTGELFF,TGTGCCAGCAGTCCGACTAGCGTCACCGGGGAGCTGTTTTTT
TRBJ1-6,.,TRBD1,TRBV5-8,CASSLITGQGVNSPLHF,TGTGCCAGCAGCTTGATTACAGGACAGGGAGTTAATTCACCCCTCCACTTT
TRBJ2-1,.,.,TRBV5-6,CASSLRGVYNEQFF,TGTGCCAGCAGCTTAAGGGGGGTTTACAATGAGCAGTTCTTC
TRBJ2-3,.,.,TRBV30,CASNRAGPDTQYF,TGTGCCTCGAACAGGGCGGGGCCAGATACGCAGTATTTT
TRBJ2-7,.,.,TRBV2,CASGLQGRSYEQYF,TGTGCCAGCGGGTTGCAGGGGCGATCCTACGAGCAGTACTTC
TRBJ2-5,.,.,TRBV6-1,CASSEAGLYETQYF,TGTGCCAGCAGTGAAGCTGGGCTTTACGAGACCCAGTACTTC
TRBJ2-7,once,.,TRBV4-3,CASSQDIRGYEQYF,TGCGCCAGCAGCCAAGATATCAGGGGATACGAGCAGTACTTC
TRBJ1-4,.,.,TRBV5-4,CASSLGGQGEKLFF,TGTGCCAGCAGCTTGGGTGGTCAGGGGGAAAAACTGTTTTTT
TRBJ1-2,.,TRBD1,TRBV19,CASGLGQGRGYTF,TGTGCCAGTGGCCTGGGACAGGGACGAGGCTACACCTTC
TRBJ2-7,.,.,TRBV29-1,CRSAGFSSYEQYF,TGCAGGAGTGCGGGATTCAGCTCCTACGAGCAGTACTTC
TRBJ2-1,.,TRBD2,TRBV2,CATGRELNEQFF,TGTGCCACCGGGCGGGAGTTGAATGAGCAGTTCTTC
TRBJ2-3,.,.,TRBV2,CASSERTSWDTQYF,TGTGCCAGCAGTGAAAGAACTAGCTGGGATACGCAGTATTTT
TRBJ2-3,.,.,TRBV4-3,CASSQRMAEDTQYF,TGCGCCAGCAGCCAAAGAATGGCCGAAGATACGCAGTATTTT
TRBJ2-7,.,.,TRBV14,CASSPVRSYEQYF,TGTGCCAGCAGCCCCGTACGATCCTACGAGCAGTACTTC
TRBJ2-7,.,TRBD1,TRBV7-2,CASSSNRGFANEQYF,TGTGCCAGCAGCTCAAACAGGGGGTTTGCAAACGAGCAGTACTTC
TRBJ1-1,.,.,TRBV5-1,CASSLANPRGITEAFF,TGCGCCAGCAGCTTGGCCAACCCCCGGGGTATCACTGAAGCTTTCTTT